This T cell receptor beta chain was profiled in a study of T cell responses to AZD1222 COVID-19 vaccine. The protocol was immunoSEQ multiplex PCR, while the TCRdb copy is restricted to in-frame clones and leaves out a portion. The profile covers roughly 120,000 clones, with 70% to 85% appearing a single time and 5% to 7% taken by the ten largest. Trimming took 1 base from V and 5 from J; bases not matched to a gene: 4. Germline V gene sequence: CDR1 LGHDT, CDR2 YNNKEL (reference sequence). This CDR3 is built from 15 residues. This TCR came from an adult in good health. The sample was peripheral blood, taken on day 0 of AZD1222 vaccination. The chain carries TRBV3-1 (or the pseudogene TRBV3-2) and TRBJ1-5; TRBD1 agrees at 8 bases. The CDR3 sequence is CASSQGTGSYQPQHF. The DNA of the CDR3 is TGTGCCAGCAGCCAAGGGACAGGGAGCTATCAGCCCCAGCATTTT.